This TCR beta chain was sequenced for a study of blood T cells in healthy people across ages. With 0 bases removed from V and 5 bases from J, the gap between germline ends came to 22 bases. Germline assignment: CDR1 MGHRA and CDR2 YSYEKL. The CDR3 is 18 amino acids. Combining a sample-barcoded 5' primer with a J-beta primer mix, a second PCR ran for roughly 7 to 11 cycles. Using its own MiXCR run on the 5' RACE reads, TCRdb lists one record per CDR3 protein. The data hold hundreds of thousands of distinct CDR3 sequences, with around two fifths observed a single time. The receptor was derived from a man older than 75 in good health. The sequencing sample was made of blood. The chain joins TRBV4-1 to TRBJ1-2, with a possible D match to TRBD1 (5 bases). The CDR3 coding sequence is TGCGCCAGCAGCCAAGAAGGGCGGCGGGAAAGGGACGATTATGGCTACACCTTC. It translates to CASSQEGRRERDDYGYTF.